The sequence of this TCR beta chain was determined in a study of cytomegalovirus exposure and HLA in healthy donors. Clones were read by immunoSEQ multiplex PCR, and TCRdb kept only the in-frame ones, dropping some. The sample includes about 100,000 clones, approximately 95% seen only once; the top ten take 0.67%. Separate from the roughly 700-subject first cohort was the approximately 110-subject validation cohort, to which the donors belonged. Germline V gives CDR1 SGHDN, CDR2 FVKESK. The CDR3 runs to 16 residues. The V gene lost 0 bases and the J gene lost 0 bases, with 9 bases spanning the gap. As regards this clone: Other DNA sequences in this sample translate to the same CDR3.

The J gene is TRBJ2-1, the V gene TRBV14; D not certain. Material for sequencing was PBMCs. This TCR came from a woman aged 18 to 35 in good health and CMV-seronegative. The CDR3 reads CASSQDPGDSYNEQFF. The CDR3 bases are TGTGCCAGCAGCCAAGATCCCGGTGACTCCTACAATGAGCAGTTCTTC.